This paragraph reports one T cell receptor beta chain. The target antigen is unknown. V lost 2 bases to trimming and J lost 4 bases, with 17 bases between them. The CDR3 sequence is 16 residues long. The germline V gene encodes CDR1 MNHNS and CDR2 SASEGT. This sample is drawn from a study of cytomegalovirus exposure and HLA in healthy donors. General study findings and limits: TCR sequences were mostly rare, though some public TCRs occurred in many donors.

Generated by immunoSEQ multiplex PCR, the TCRdb table keeps only in-frame clones and is missing some. The sample holds roughly 170,000 clones, roughly 84% seen once. V gene TRBV6-1 combines with J gene TRBJ1-1; D gene ambiguous. The clonotype originates from a woman younger than 30 in good health and CMV-seropositive. Sequencing was done on a sample of PBMCs. DNA for the CDR3: TGTGCCAGCAGTGAAAATTTACCGGGGAGCGGCACTGAAGCTTTCTTT. This gives the protein CASSENLPGSGTEAFF.